Listed below are T cell receptor beta chains from one sample, sequenced in a study of human T cells and chemical hapten exposure. TCRdb reanalysed the RACE reads using MiXCR and keeps one entry per CDR3 protein. The data show approximately 90,000 distinct CDR3 sequences, approximately 9.9% seen once. Sequenced here: whole blood, sampled in connection with sensitization to the hapten diphenylcyclopropenone (DPC). Receptors were obtained from a man aged 35-49 years with alopecia areata. Some clones in this sample may be carry-over from other donors' samples. Each CDR3 is given with its conserved first and last residue. A D gene is named only where the DNA matches it firmly. Not all rows give a size; the values are once, few, many and, for expanded clones, a class.

abundance	v_gene	d_gene	j_gene	CDR3aa	CDR3nt
-	TRBV6-5	-	TRBJ2-3	CASSYGSTDTQYF	TGTGCCAGCAGTTACGGTAGCACAGATACGCAGTATTTT
-	TRBV30	-	TRBJ2-3	CAWSERGRGTDTQYF	TGTGCCTGGAGTGAACGGGGGAGAGGCACAGATACGCAGTATTTT
few	TRBV7-3	-	TRBJ2-1	CASSPIGDNEQFF	TGTGCCAGCAGCCCCATTGGGGACAATGAGCAGTTCTTC
few	TRBV29-1	TRBD2	TRBJ2-3	CSVEDVAGGPLDTQYF	TGCAGCGTTGAAGATGTCGCGGGAGGGCCCTTAGATACGCAGTATTTT
-	TRBV7-7	-	TRBJ2-3	CASSLGRTFTDTQYF	TGTGCTAGCAGCTTAGGCAGGACCTTTACAGATACGCAGTATTTT
-	TRBV5-1	TRBD1	TRBJ1-1	CASSPGQGPEAFF	TGCGCCAGCAGCCCCGGACAGGGACCTGAAGCTTTCTTT
-	TRBV24-1	-	TRBJ2-3	CATSVQNTDTQYF	TGTGCCACCAGTGTCCAGAACACAGATACGCAGTATTTT
few	TRBV28	-	TRBJ2-3	CASSLEGWGSDTQYF	TGTGCCAGCAGTTTGGAGGGGTGGGGGTCAGATACGCAGTATTTT
few	TRBV20-1	TRBD2	TRBJ2-3	CSGSGAKQGPDTQYF	TGCAGCGGTAGCGGGGCTAAGCAAGGGCCAGATACGCAGTATTTT
-	TRBV12-3/TRBV12-4	-	TRBJ2-5	CASSPPLKTQYF	TGTGCCAGCAGCCCCCCCCTGAAGACCCAGTACTTC
few	TRBV7-2	-	TRBJ2-1	CASSPWGGGSSYNEQFF	TGTGCCAGCAGCCCCTGGGGCGGCGGCAGCTCCTACAATGAGCAGTTCTTC
-	TRBV2	-	TRBJ1-2	CASSESLGFFYGYTF	TGTGCCAGCAGTGAATCGTTGGGGTTCTTCTATGGCTACACCTTC
many	TRBV10-3	-	TRBJ2-2	CALRDSNTGELFF	TGTGCCCTCCGGGACTCAAACACCGGGGAGCTGTTTTTT
-	TRBV6-1	TRBD2	TRBJ2-1	CASIEIAGASYNEQFF	TGTGCCAGCATAGAAATAGCGGGAGCTTCCTACAATGAGCAGTTCTTC
-	TRBV3-1	-	TRBJ2-3	CASSHVGTFGGTQYF	TGTGCCAGCAGCCACGTTGGGACTTTTGGGGGTACGCAGTATTTT
few	TRBV7-2	-	TRBJ1-5	CASSLGDPGQPQHF	TGTGCCAGCAGCTTAGGGGATCCCGGGCAGCCCCAGCATTTT
-	TRBV6-2/TRBV6-3	-	TRBJ1-1	CASSPRGLGAEAFF	TGTGCCAGCAGTCCCCGGGGCCTCGGCGCTGAAGCTTTCTTT
-	TRBV7-2	-	TRBJ2-1	CASSRMNDEQFF	TGTGCCAGCAGCCGGATGAACGATGAGCAGTTCTTC
few	TRBV29-1	-	TRBJ2-5	CSVDLRQGTRETQYF	TGCAGCGTTGACCTGAGGCAGGGTACTCGAGAGACCCAGTACTTC
few	TRBV11-3	-	TRBJ1-2	CASSFDSDYGYTF	TGTGCCAGCAGCTTCGACAGCGACTATGGCTACACCTTC
many	TRBV5-1	TRBD1	TRBJ2-3	CASSLDGQGFTDTQYF	TGCGCCAGCAGCTTGGATGGACAGGGCTTCACAGATACGCAGTATTTT
once	TRBV9	TRBD2	TRBJ2-5	CASSAGGRGETQYF	TGTGCCAGCAGCGCGGGGGGGCGAGGGGAGACCCAGTACTTC
many	TRBV9	-	TRBJ2-6	CASSADSSSGANVLTF	TGTGCCAGCAGCGCGGACAGTAGCTCTGGGGCCAACGTCCTGACTTTC
-	TRBV29-1	TRBD1	TRBJ2-1	CSVAGQGGHYEQFF	TGCAGCGTTGCGGGACAGGGGGGACATTATGAGCAGTTCTTC
many	TRBV4-1	-	TRBJ1-1	CASSQANGLNTEAFF	TGCGCCAGCAGCCAGGCTAACGGCTTGAACACTGAAGCTTTCTTT
-	TRBV3-1	-	TRBJ2-1	CASSQDARTKEQFF	TGTGCCAGCAGCCAAGATGCGCGAACGAAGGAGCAGTTCTTC
few	TRBV7-2	-	TRBJ2-5	CASGAARQETQYF	TGTGCCAGCGGGGCGGCTAGACAAGAGACCCAGTACTTC
-	TRBV20-1	TRBD1	TRBJ2-1	CSVATGNNEQFF	TGCAGTGTAGCGACAGGGAACAATGAGCAGTTCTTC
-	TRBV9	TRBD1	TRBJ2-6	CASSGRTGQVSGANVLTF	TGTGCCAGCAGCGGACGGACGGGACAGGTCTCTGGGGCCAACGTCCTGACTTTC
few	TRBV7-3	TRBD2	TRBJ2-3	CASSRSSGYTDTQYF	TGTGCCAGCAGCCGATCTAGCGGCTACACAGATACGCAGTATTTT
many	TRBV5-1	TRBD2	TRBJ2-5	CASRTSGRAEETQYF	TGCGCCAGCAGGACTAGCGGGAGGGCCGAAGAGACCCAGTACTTC
-	TRBV10-2	-	TRBJ2-7	CASRATGSHEQYF	TGCGCCAGCAGAGCCACAGGTTCCCACGAGCAGTACTTC
few	TRBV28	-	TRBJ2-3	CATYLTGLLNGAQYF	TGTGCCACCTATCTTACGGGACTCCTCAATGGTGCGCAGTATTTT
few	TRBV10-3	-	TRBJ2-3	CAISVGGHGDTQYF	TGTGCCATCAGTGTTGGGGGGCATGGAGATACGCAGTATTTT
-	TRBV25-1	TRBD1	TRBJ1-6	CASSAVAGQGGSPLHF	TGTGCCAGCAGCGCTGTGGCGGGACAGGGGGGTTCACCCCTCCACTTT
few	TRBV7-2	TRBD2	TRBJ2-7	CASSLVTGGTYEQYF	TGTGCCAGCAGCTTAGTGACGGGAGGAACCTACGAGCAGTACTTC
-	TRBV19	TRBD1	TRBJ1-4	CASSAPDRGPEKLFF	TGTGCCAGTAGTGCCCCCGACAGGGGGCCTGAAAAACTGTTTTTT
many	TRBV29-1	TRBD2	TRBJ2-3	CSARSGLAGPTDTQYF	TGCAGCGCCAGATCAGGACTAGCGGGGCCCACAGATACGCAGTATTTT
-	TRBV6-6	TRBD2	TRBJ2-3	CASSYSTTLAGGPTDTQYF	TGTGCCAGCAGTTACTCTACCACCCTAGCGGGAGGGCCGACAGATACGCAGTATTTT
many	TRBV3-1	-	TRBJ1-4	CASSQDPWQPTNEKLFF	TGTGCCAGCAGCCAAGATCCATGGCAGCCAACTAATGAAAAACTGTTTTTT
few	TRBV30	TRBD1	TRBJ1-1	CAWSVQTGQGLNTEAFF	TGTGCCTGGAGTGTACAAACGGGACAGGGGTTGAACACTGAAGCTTTCTTT
few	TRBV6-5	-	TRBJ1-2	CASSYSWGAGYGYTF	TGTGCCAGCAGTTACTCGTGGGGGGCCGGCTATGGCTACACCTTC
few	TRBV6-5	-	TRBJ2-3	CASSYSGGGSLTDTQYF	TGTGCCAGCAGTTACTCCGGGGGCGGCTCACTCACAGATACGCAGTATTTT
few	TRBV18	TRBD1	TRBJ2-7	CASSRSRDRAYEQYF	TGTGCCAGCTCACGGTCCCGGGACAGAGCCTACGAGCAGTACTTC
few	TRBV19	TRBD2	TRBJ2-1	CASSTLAGGPSSYNEQFF	TGTGCCAGTAGTACCCTAGCGGGAGGGCCGAGCTCCTACAATGAGCAGTTCTTC
-	TRBV6-6	-	TRBJ2-5	CASSYPQLLAKYF	TGTGCCAGCAGTTACCCCCAACTACTGGCAAAGTACTTC
few	TRBV20-1	-	TRBJ2-5	CSASLLALMGETQYF	TGCAGTGCTAGTCTTCTAGCGTTAATGGGGGAGACCCAGTACTTC
-	TRBV27	-	TRBJ2-6	CASSWGGAGANVLTF	TGTGCCAGCAGTTGGGGCGGGGCTGGGGCCAACGTCCTGACTTTC
many	TRBV28	TRBD2	TRBJ2-3	CASSKGLAGLTDTQYF	TGTGCCAGCAGTAAGGGACTAGCGGGGCTCACAGATACGCAGTATTTT
-	TRBV29-1	TRBD1	TRBJ1-4	CSVEDPHRGWGEKLFF	TGCAGCGTTGAAGATCCCCACAGGGGGTGGGGTGAAAAACTGTTTTTT
-	TRBV20-1	-	TRBJ2-3	CSAHLQGGGTDTQYF	TGCAGTGCTCACCTTCAGGGGGGGGGCACAGATACGCAGTATTTT
few	TRBV18	TRBD2	TRBJ2-3	CASSPLAGVADTQYF	TGTGCCAGCTCACCACTAGCGGGAGTTGCAGATACGCAGTATTTT
-	TRBV11-2	-	TRBJ1-1	CASSLIRAEAFF	TGTGCCAGCAGCTTAATCAGGGCTGAAGCTTTCTTT
-	TRBV24-1	-	TRBJ1-2	CATSEPGLYGYTF	TGTGCCACCAGTGAGCCGGGCCTCTATGGCTACACCTTC
many	TRBV2	-	TRBJ1-1	CASSGRNLNTEAFF	TGTGCCAGCAGTGGCAGAAATTTGAACACTGAAGCTTTCTTT